This TCR beta chain was captured by sequencing in a study of shared clonotypes between healthy human individuals. In its sample, this clone was seen once. Its antigen remains unidentified. The sample holds other DNA sequences that translate to the same CDR3. Repertoires were generated with immunoSEQ multiplex PCR, while TCRdb's copy carries only in-frame clones and drops some. The sample holds over 300,000 clones, around 87% seen once. Study results and limitations: Genetic and exposure-history diversity was limited by the few donors. Deeper or shallower sequencing was expected to change how clonotypes are shared among donors. A generally larger estimated richness was seen in naive subsets than in memory subsets. Sharing across a few donors was seen in 4% to 6.5% of naive CD4 clonotypes.

The TCR was taken from a man aged 18 to 29 in good health. The specimen sequenced was memory CD8+ T cells sorted from blood. Subset denoted: CD45RO+ cells pooled with CCR7-negative TemRA cells.

CDR3 region: CAWRETGNYGYTF. CDR3 nucleotide sequence: TGTGCCTGGAGGGAGACGGGGAACTATGGCTACACCTTC. This chain joins TRBV30 and TRBJ1-2; D call uncertain. Germline CDR1 GTSNPN, CDR2 SVGIG (reference sequence). Trimming left V 3 bases short and J 2 bases short, with 10 bases between. CDR3 length equals 13 residues. The full variable domain, completed using reference TRBV30 and TRBJ1-2, is SQTIHQWPATLVQPVGSPLSLECTVEGTSNPNLYWYRQAAGRGLQLLFYSVGIGQISSEVPQNLSASRPQDRQFILSSKKLLLSDSGFYLCAWRETGNYGYTFGSGTRLTVV.